This T cell receptor beta chain was recovered during a study of regulatory T cells (dated by TCRdb to between 2018 and 2020). For context, the study as a whole: T-cell receptor beta repertoires of sorted regulatory, conventional CD4+ and CD8+ T cells were compared between CD3G-deficient patients and healthy controls. Study-level results and caveats: Repertoires from patients had restricted unique TRB V-J pairs and skewed V and J gene usage, with the strongest effect in regulatory T cells. Hydrophobic residues at CDR3 positions 6 and 7 were enriched in conventional CD4+ T cells from CD3G-deficient patients, suggesting more self-reactive specificities.

Points on this clone: It has no known antigen specificity. No base qualities exist here, and no much larger clone lies one base off it.

Per the germline V gene, MDHEN is the CDR1 and SYDVKM is the CDR2. There are 15 amino acids in the CDR3, from cysteine to phenylalanine inclusive. The sequence is cut down to CDR3 DNA, 45 bases in frame from base 1. Trimming takes 6 bases from V and 1 base from J, and the germline ends sit 13 bases apart. The multiplex PCR used 52 forward TRBV primers and 13 reverse TRBJ primers, with assay-based and computational corrections for amplification bias. Rearranged TRB loci were amplified from genomic DNA by multiplex PCR within the immunoSEQ assay. Sequencing of the TRB amplicons was done on an Illumina HiSeq platform. The original pipeline was this. Raw sequences were error-filtered and aligned to reference gene sequences by custom algorithms, then analyzed with the immunoSEQ online tools. The frequencies of productive and nonproductive TRB rearrangements were evaluated among unique sequences as well as among total sequences. Hydrophobicity and amino acid composition of residues 6 and 7 within the TRB CDR3 were used to estimate the potential for self-reactivity. Prism software was used to run t tests, Mann-Whitney tests or two-way ANOVA for comparisons between groups. The table comes from immuneACCESS by way of TCRdb, which keeps in-frame sequences with V and J called. Part of the clones is missing from these tables; in studies checked, under half for an unresolved V gene and the rest for unknown reasons. V and J calls and clone size are as listed in that table; D and trimming were resolved from the DNA. Counted in this sample were around 15,000 clones; 84% of them appeared once. Roughly 8% of the sample lies in the top ten.

All CD3G-deficient patients had evidence of autoimmunity, which was more severe in two of the patients. Patients were tested at ages ranging from 2 to 39 years, and reduced naive and increased memory CD4+ and CD8+ T-cell proportions were found in the patients. CD4+ cells were FACS-sorted into CD25-high CD127-low regulatory T cells and CD25-low CD127-high conventional CD4+ T cells. Roughly 6 individuals with CD3G deficiency were included in the patient group. Patient samples and clinical data were obtained from an international physician network spanning the United States, Europe and Asia. Peripheral blood mononuclear cells were isolated by Ficoll density separation.

The sequencing sample was made of conventional CD4+ T cells sorted from blood. The chain was built from TRBV28 and TRBJ1-5; too little of a D gene remains to name it. The sequence came from a person aged 30-39 years with CD3G deficiency. The CDR3 sequence is CASREEPSSNQPQHF. The bases read TGTGCCAGCAGAGAGGAACCGTCGAGCAATCAGCCCCAGCATTTT.